Sequencing of this TCR beta chain was carried out in a study of T-cell memory formation after mild COVID-19. The overall study: TCR clusters mostly belonged to single donors. The study's findings and limits: In pre-infection memory, a portion of responding clones appeared, which suggested that cross-reactive memory joined. The study found contracting CD4+ clones mainly in CM and EM and contracting CD8+ clones in EMRA.

As for this clonotype: Antigen: not known.

The TCR alpha and TCR beta cDNA libraries, bearing sample barcodes and UMIs, were generated by 5'RACE using constant-segment primers. A single record per CDR3 protein comes from TCRdb applying MiXCR to the 5' RACE reads. The data show approximately 500,000 distinct CDR3 sequences, 25% seen once. Germline V gene data show CDR1 as DFQATT and CDR2 as SNEGSKA (reference sequence). This CDR3 is built from 12 residues. Unmatched junction bases numbered 2, after V lost 4 bases and J lost 3 bases. The sequencing sample was made of PBMCs or a T cell subset sorted from them (not recorded which). The genes are TRBV20-1 and TRBJ1-2; 7 bases align to TRBD1. The sequence was obtained from an adult woman who had mild COVID-19 (a few samples of this study predate the infection). Cell type and time point are not known. The CDR3 loop reads CSATDRDYGYTF. The DNA for the CDR3 is TGCAGTGCTACCGACAGGGACTATGGCTACACCTTC.